This TCR beta chain is drawn from a study of CD8 T cells in ankylosing spondylitis. General study results and limits: Disease-associated clones were reportedly significantly overrepresented in matched ankylosing spondylitis synovial fluid. Characteristic, it appeared, of ankylosing spondylitis blood was a TCR beta motif of several highly homologous variants. Earlier authors reported some of these motif variants in reactive arthritis synovial fluid and blood.

This clonotype was seen only a few times. Antigen: not known. Libraries of TCR beta came from quantitative 5'-RACE with molecular barcodes. A single record per CDR3 protein comes from TCRdb applying MiXCR to the 5' RACE reads. Here the sample spans about 540,000 distinct CDR3 sequences, over 9.5% being singletons. The source of this sequence is a male donor with ankylosing spondylitis. The sequencing input was blood, either unsorted or a sorted T cell fraction (not recorded which).

The CDR3 spells CSVVSSYGYTF. The CDR3 region has the DNA TGCAGCGTTGTGAGCTCCTATGGCTACACCTTC. J is TRBJ1-2 and V is TRBV29-1; D not resolved. The germline V gene encodes CDR1 SQVTM and CDR2 ANQGSEA. This CDR3 comprises 11 residues. Trimming removed 4 bases at V and 4 bases at J, with 7 bases between.